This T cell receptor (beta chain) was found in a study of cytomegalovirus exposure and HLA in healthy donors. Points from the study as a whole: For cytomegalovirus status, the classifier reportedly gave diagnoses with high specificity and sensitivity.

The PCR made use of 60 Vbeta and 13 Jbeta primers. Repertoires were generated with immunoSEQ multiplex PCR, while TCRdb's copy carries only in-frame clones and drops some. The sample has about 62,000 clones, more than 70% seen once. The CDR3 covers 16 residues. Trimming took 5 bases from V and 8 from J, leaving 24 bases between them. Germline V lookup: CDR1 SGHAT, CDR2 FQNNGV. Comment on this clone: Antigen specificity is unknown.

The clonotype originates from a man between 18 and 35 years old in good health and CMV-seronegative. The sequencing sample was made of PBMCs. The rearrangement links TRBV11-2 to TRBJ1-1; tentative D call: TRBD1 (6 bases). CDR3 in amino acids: CASSPQLQGGGIEAFF. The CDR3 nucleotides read TGTGCCAGCAGCCCACAATTGCAGGGAGGGGGTATAGAAGCTTTCTTT.